This T cell receptor (beta chain) was identified in a study of CD8+ T cells in alopecia areata. Whole-study context: For the treated group, dosing was oral tofacitinib at 5 to 10 mg twice daily. Findings and limits, study-wide: Normal scalp had lower clonality than lesional scalp, with alopecia totalis/universalis lesions showing this most strongly.

As for treatment: oral pan-JAK inhibitor, 5-10 mg twice daily. Investigators sorted PBMCs to obtain both CD4+ and CD8+ T cells. This clone was found a few times. The antigen remains unidentified. The germline V gene encodes CDR1 SQVTM and CDR2 ANQGSEA. CDR3 length: 13 residues. Trimming took 4 bases from V and 4 from J, leaving 10 bases between them. TCR sequencing used cDNA made by reverse transcription of extracted RNA. Using immunoSEQ multiplex PCR, the repertoire was profiled, and TCRdb retains in-frame clones only, with some absent. The table includes 270,000 or so clones, 58% detected once. The sequenced sample was CD4+ T cells sorted from blood, obtained at week 24, from a patient treated with tofacitinib. This sequence was found in a human donor with alopecia areata. V usage is TRBV29-1 and J usage is TRBJ2-2; the D is unclear. The CDR3: CSVAFVATGELFF. The DNA for the CDR3 is TGCAGCGTTGCTTTTGTCGCCACCGGGGAGCTGTTTTTT.